The 31 T cell receptor beta chains given below trace back to one sample, sequenced in a study of TIL therapy for anti-PD-1-resistant metastatic lung cancer. As to time point: pre-treatment sample, taken before nivolumab and TIL therapy. Most excised metastases sampled were pleural nodules or supraclavicular lymph nodes. The libraries were made with immunoSEQ v3. TCRdb keeps only in-frame clones here, not all; method: immunoSEQ multiplex PCR. The sample consists of approximately 92,000 clones, just over 65% of them appearing once. Sequencing was performed on tumor tissue, taken at baseline. These receptors all stem from a person aged 25 to 80 with non-small cell lung cancer.

The CDR3 protein is CAPTGGQGRDTEAFF. In DNA, the CDR3 is TGTGCCCCCACGGGGGGGCAGGGGCGGGACACTGAAGCTTTCTTT. The genes are TRBV28 and TRBJ1-1; D may be TRBD1 (6 bases). CDR1 is MDHEN, CDR2 SYDVKM, per germline. V lost 11 bases to trimming and J lost 3 bases, with 22 bases between them. The CDR3 runs to 15 residues.

The chain combines TRBV27 with TRBJ2-7; 8 nucleotides align to TRBD1. The CDR3 has 13 amino acids. V dropped 8 bases and J dropped 1; count of bases not matched to a gene: 4. The germline CDR1 and CDR2 sequences are MNHEY and SMNVEV (reference sequence). The CDR3 region is CASGGTGSYEQYF. The CDR3 bases are TGTGCCAGCGGGGGGACAGGTTCCTACGAGCAGTACTTC.

The chain employs TRBV11-3 and TRBJ2-5, with D unclear. The V end lost 5 bases, the J end lost 9 bases, and 1 base lay between the germline ends. Germline V gives CDR1 SGHNT, CDR2 YENEEA. CDR3 length: 8 amino acids. This chain's CDR3 is CASSPQYF. The CDR3, as DNA: TGTGCCAGCAGCCCCCAGTACTTC.

This clone has ten or more counts. The V call is TRBV27, the J call TRBJ2-4, with D possibly matching TRBD1 (8 bases). The length of the CDR3 is 13 residues. The V and J ends lost 5 bases and 8 bases respectively, with 13 bases between them. Germline-derived CDR1 and CDR2 are MNHEY and SMNVEV (reference sequence). The CDR3 region is CASSHRGRDIQYF. The DNA for the CDR3 is TGTGCCAGCAGTCACAGGGGGAGGGACATTCAGTACTTC.

This clone was observed at least ten times. Other DNA variants within this sample encode the same CDR3. V is TRBV4-1 and J is TRBJ2-7, with 9 bases aligning to TRBD1. The CDR3 runs to 15 residues. Germline CDR1 reads MGHRA; CDR2 reads YSYEKL. V lost 0 bases to trimming and J lost 2 bases; unmatched junction nucleotides: 2. CDR3 nucleotides: TGCGCCAGCAGCCAAGATGACAGGGGGACCTACGAGCAGTACTTC. Translating it yields CASSQDDRGTYEQYF.

J is TRBJ2-1 and V is TRBV28; TRBD1 or TRBD2 may be the D gene (5 bases each). Trimming took 5 bases from V and 7 from J, leaving 15 bases between them. Germline V gene sequence: CDR1 MDHEN, CDR2 SYDVKM. The CDR3 totals 14 residues. CDR3 nucleotide sequence: TGTGCCAGCAGTACCTACCGGGGCTCGAATGAGCAGTTCTTC. Amino acids: CASSTYRGSNEQFF. Combining the CDR3 with reference TRBV28 and TRBJ2-1 gives the whole variable domain DVKVTQSSRYLVKRTGEKVFLECVQDMDHENMFWYRQDPGLGLRLIYFSYDVKMKEKGDIPEGYSVSREKKERFSLILESASTNQTSMYLCASSTYRGSNEQFFGPGTRLTVL.

This clone has just a few counts. The V and J genes are TRBV6-5 and TRBJ2-7; weak D call: TRBD1 (5 bases). Germline V gene data show CDR1 as MNHEY and CDR2 as SVGAGI. The CDR3 sequence is 15 residues long. V gave up 4 bases and J gave up 0 bases, with 13 bases separating them. CDR3 amino acids: CASSSSGRASYEQYF. As DNA, the CDR3 is TGTGCCAGCAGTTCGTCGGGCAGGGCCTCCTACGAGCAGTACTTC.

This clone showed up just a few times. V gene TRBV7-9 combines with J gene TRBJ2-2; the D gene is possibly TRBD2 (5 bases). The CDR3 sequence is 14 residues long. Germline assignment: CDR1 SEHNR and CDR2 FQNEAQ (reference sequence). The V and J ends lost 0 bases and 5 bases respectively, with 7 bases between them. CDR3 residues: CASSLASGTGELFF. The CDR3 DNA follows: TGTGCCAGCAGCTTAGCGTCGGGGACCGGGGAGCTGTTTTTT.

The J gene is TRBJ1-6, the V gene TRBV18, with no clear D. CDR3 size: 17 residues. With 3 bases removed from V and 6 bases from J, the gap between germline ends came to 18 bases. CDR1 and CDR2 from the germline V gene are KGHSH and LQKENI. This CDR3 reads CASSPTEVKGGNSPLHF. The DNA of the CDR3 is TGTGCCAGCTCACCCACTGAGGTTAAGGGAGGTAATTCACCCCTCCACTTT. The whole variable domain, remainder taken from reference TRBV18 and TRBJ1-6, is NAGVMQNPRHLVRRRGQEARLRCSPMKGHSHVYWYRQLPEEGLKFMVYLQKENIIDESGMPKERFSAEFPKEGPSILRIQQVVRGDSAAYFCASSPTEVKGGNSPLHFGNGTRLTVT.

Judged by abundance, this clone is medium-sized. This same CDR3 is encoded by further DNA sequences in the sample. V is TRBV29-1 and J is TRBJ2-3; 9 nucleotides match TRBD1. Germline lookup yields CDR1 SQVTM and CDR2 ANQGSEA. V was pared by 3 bases and J by 2 bases, with 3 bases of the junction left unmatched. The CDR3 is 14 amino acids. The CDR3 loop is CSVEGQGLTDTQYF. DNA of the CDR3: TGCAGCGTTGAGGGACAGGGACTCACAGATACGCAGTATTTT.

This clone was observed once. The rearrangement uses TRBV6-7 and TRBJ2-7; D might be TRBD2 (5 bases). TRBV6-7 is filed as an ORF, its function uncertain. CDR3 length: 13 amino acids. The ends were cut back, 7 bases at V and 5 bases at J, with 15 bases in the middle. CDR3 in DNA: TGTGCCAGCAAGAGCAGGAGGCCCAACGAGCAGTACTTC. Residues: CASKSRRPNEQYF.

The V gene is TRBV6-5, the J gene TRBJ1-6; a weak D match, TRBD1 (5 bases). V dropped 7 bases and J dropped 6 bases, with 16 bases sitting between them. The CDR3 is made up of 15 amino acids. CDR1 is MNHEY and CDR2 is SVGAGI in the germline V gene. The CDR3 DNA sequence: TGTGCCAGCACCAAAATAGGGGCGGGTAATTCACCCCTCCACTTT. Its translation: CASTKIGAGNSPLHF.

Turning to this clone: In the same sample, other DNA sequences code for this CDR3. The J gene is TRBJ1-5, the V gene TRBV28; D remains unclear. CDR3 length: 13 amino acids. In germline, CDR1 is MDHEN, CDR2 SYDVKM. V was shortened by 3 bases and J by 1 base, with 4 bases between the two germline ends. The CDR3 loop is CASSLVSNQPQHF. The CDR3 coding sequence is TGTGCCAGCAGTTTGGTCAGCAATCAGCCCCAGCATTTT.

The chain employs TRBV30 and TRBJ2-7; no firm D call. V lost 3 bases to trimming and J lost 1 base, with 7 bases between them. CDR1 is GTSNPN, CDR2 SVGIG, per germline (reference sequence). The CDR3 length is 12 residues. The chain's CDR3 is CAWSLTSYEQYF. CDR3 in DNA: TGTGCCTGGAGCCTAACGTCCTACGAGCAGTACTTC.

This clone was seen at least ten times. This chain links TRBV27 with TRBJ2-7, with a weak D call TRBD2 (6 bases). The CDR3 totals 14 residues. Deletions cut 3 bases from V and 6 bases from J, with 15 bases between. Looked up from germline, CDR1 is MNHEY and CDR2 is SMNVEV (reference sequence). The CDR3 region has the DNA TGTGCCAGCAGTTTGGACACGCTCGGGGGCGAGCAGTACTTC. As protein: CASSLDTLGGEQYF.

The chain links TRBV2 to TRBJ1-5; 7 nucleotides align to TRBD1. The CDR3 contains 13 residues. With 7 bases clipped from V and 6 bases from J, the junction kept 6 bases outside the gene matches. Germline CDR1 reads SNHLY; CDR2 reads FYNNEI. The CDR3 protein is CASMVAGGQPQHF. As DNA, the CDR3 is TGTGCCAGCATGGTCGCAGGGGGTCAGCCCCAGCATTTT.

This chain links TRBV4-1 with TRBJ2-3; D remains ambiguous. CDR3 size: 16 residues. V was shortened by 2 bases and J by 2 bases, with 14 bases between the two germline ends. Germline V CDR1 and CDR2: MGHRA, YSYEKL. The CDR3 here is CASSQRRYESTDTQYF. The CDR3 coding sequence is TGCGCCAGCAGCCAACGCCGTTACGAATCCACAGATACGCAGTATTTT.

The chain employs TRBV15 and TRBJ2-7, with 7 bases that match TRBD2. Germline values: CDR1 LNHNV, CDR2 YYDKDF (reference sequence). The CDR3 length is 15 residues. Germline trimming cut 3 bases from V and 0 bases from J; bases unmatched to any gene: 5. The chain's CDR3 is CATSSMERGSYEQYF. In DNA form, the CDR3 reads TGTGCCACCAGCAGTATGGAGCGGGGCTCCTACGAGCAGTACTTC.

The chain joins TRBV28 to TRBJ1-4; D may be TRBD1 (6 bases). CDR3 length equals 14 residues. Germline V gene sequence: CDR1 MDHEN, CDR2 SYDVKM. Between the trimmed V and J ends, which lost 6 bases and 5 bases, there was a span of 13 bases. The CDR3 reads CASRRTAGNEKLFF. The CDR3 region has the DNA TGTGCCAGCAGAAGGACAGCAGGGAATGAAAAACTGTTTTTT. Full variable domain (missing parts from reference TRBV28 and TRBJ1-4): DVKVTQSSRYLVKRTGEKVFLECVQDMDHENMFWYRQDPGLGLRLIYFSYDVKMKEKGDIPEGYSVSREKKERFSLILESASTNQTSMYLCASRRTAGNEKLFFGSGTQLSVL.

This clone was counted a few times. Here the CDR3 reads CAALGTGYTIYF. CDR3 nucleotide sequence: TGTGCCGCCCTGGGGACAGGATACACCATATATTTT. The chain couples TRBV19 to TRBJ1-3; 8 bases align to TRBD1. CDR3 size: 12 residues. From germline, CDR1 is LNHDA and CDR2 SQIVND (reference sequence). The V and J ends lost 11 bases and 8 bases, in that order; junction bases with no gene match: 8.

This chain's CDR3 is CASSPEGFRSYNSPLHF. CDR3 in DNA: TGTGCCAGCAGCCCAGAGGGATTCCGCTCCTATAATTCACCCCTCCACTTT. V and J are TRBV28 and TRBJ1-6, with unresolved D. The CDR3 extends over 17 amino acids. Trimming removed 6 bases at V and 0 bases at J, with 15 bases between. Germline CDR1 reads MDHEN; CDR2 reads SYDVKM.

This clone was picked up one time. The chain is built from TRBV7-3 and TRBJ2-1, with 12 bases matching TRBD2. The V and J ends lost 5 bases and 8 bases, in that order; junction bases with no gene match: 7. The CDR3 covers 15 residues. CDR1 SGHTA and CDR2 FQGTGA come from the germline V gene. In DNA, the CDR3 is TGTGCCAGCAGCCCCGGGAGACTAGCGGGAGATGAGCAGTTCTTC. Its protein is CASSPGRLAGDEQFF.

J is TRBJ2-1 and V is TRBV5-6; TRBD2 matches 12 bases. The length of the CDR3 is 16 residues. J lost 4 bases, V lost 5 bases, and 7 bases had no gene match. Germline assignment: CDR1 SGHDT and CDR2 YYEEEE. Here the CDR3 DNA reads TGTGCCAGCAGATTGACTAGCGGGGGTTTTTACAATGAGCAGTTCTTC. The encoded protein is CASRLTSGGFYNEQFF.

This clone was counted between two and nine times. The chain is built from TRBV19 and TRBJ1-1; D gene uncertain. The CDR3 consists of 15 residues. V was clipped by 4 bases and J by 0 bases, with 12 bases between them. Per germline, CDR1 LNHDA and CDR2 SQIVND (reference sequence). CDR3 nucleotide sequence: TGTGCCAGTAGTACCACACAGAGGGTGAACACTGAAGCTTTCTTT. Encoded protein: CASSTTQRVNTEAFF.

The chain links TRBV19 to TRBJ2-4, with 7 bases lining up with TRBD2. The CDR3 totals 14 residues. V lost 1 base, J lost 8 bases, and 5 bases stayed unmatched. Germline CDR1 LNHDA, CDR2 SQIVND (reference sequence). The CDR3 here is CASSIGTSGDIQYF. As DNA, the CDR3 is TGTGCCAGTAGTATAGGGACTAGTGGCGACATTCAGTACTTC.

The J gene is TRBJ2-7, the V gene TRBV6-5, with TRBD1 identical over 7 bases. Germline V gene lookup returns CDR1 MNHEY and CDR2 SVGAGI. The ends lost 7 bases at V and 3 bases at J; junction bases unmatched: 12. The CDR3 sequence is 15 residues long. The CDR3 loop reads CASISTGQSNYEQYF. In DNA form, the CDR3 reads TGTGCCAGCATAAGCACGGGACAGTCAAACTACGAGCAGTACTTC.

As for this clone: One end of the junction fails to match germline, which may point to a read error. V is TRBV2 and J is TRBJ2-7; D not certain. The CDR3 covers 11 residues. The germline gives CDR1 SNHLY, CDR2 FYNNEI. CDR3 nucleotides: TGTGCCAGCAGTGAGATGAGAGGACGCTTCTTC. Protein sequence: CASSEMRGRFF.

This clone was detected a few times. The chain combines TRBV7-9 with TRBJ2-7; D not resolved. CDR1 is SEHNR and CDR2 is FQNEAQ in the germline V gene (reference sequence). Deletions cut 1 base from V and 0 bases from J, with 4 bases between. This CDR3 comprises 13 residues. CDR3 amino acids: CASSLDSSYEQYF. The DNA of the CDR3 is TGTGCCAGCAGCTTAGACAGCTCCTACGAGCAGTACTTC.

The V call is TRBV12-3 or TRBV12-4, the J call TRBJ1-5; D is ambiguous. The V gene lost 7 bases and the J gene lost 7 bases, with 11 bases spanning the gap. The CDR3 is 12 residues long. CDR3 nucleotide sequence: TGTGCCAGCACCTTCGGAGGGCAGCCCCAGCATTTT. It specifies CASTFGGQPQHF.

This clone came up once. The rearrangement links TRBV27 to TRBJ1-2; possibly TRBD1 for D (6 bases). V was cut by 3 bases and J by 7 bases, with 12 bases left in between. Looked up from germline, CDR1 is MNHEY and CDR2 is SMNVEV (reference sequence). This CDR3 is 13 amino acids long. Written as DNA, the CDR3 is TGTGCCAGCAGTTTCGCGGGGGCGGGTGGCTACACCTTC. It is translated as CASSFAGAGGYTF.

This rearrangement joins TRBV7-3 to TRBJ2-2; no clear D. Trimming removed 4 bases at V and 6 bases at J, with 6 bases between. The CDR3 contains 12 residues. Germline-derived CDR1 and CDR2 are SGHTA and FQGTGA. The CDR3 spells CASSSKAGELFF. The CDR3, as DNA: TGTGCCAGCAGCTCTAAGGCCGGGGAGCTGTTTTTT.